Listed here is a single T cell receptor (beta chain). Its antigen is not known. This entry belongs to a study of lymphopenia after photon versus proton radiotherapy. Overall study results and limits: Only patients who died were analyzed for survival; proton advantage is unproven. Proton therapy kept repertoires fairly stable, unlike photons, which gained effector/memory cells.

Germline V gene sequence: CDR1 LNHDA, CDR2 SQIVND (reference sequence). CDR3 size: 11 residues. Clones were read by immunoSEQ multiplex PCR, and TCRdb kept only the in-frame ones, dropping some. The sample lists about 24,000 clones, about four fifths occurring once. This TCR came from a man in his forties with gastric cancer. Here the sequenced sample was peripheral blood, taken from a patient treated with photon-based radiotherapy. The chain combines TRBV19 with TRBJ2-5; D call uncertain. The J call may not be correct, given that the DNA end is closer to TRBJ2-7. The CDR3 is CASSMDYEQYF. CDR3 in DNA: TGTGCCAGTAGTATGGACTACGAGCAGTACTTC.